The clone carrying this T cell receptor (beta chain) was counted many times. Its cognate antigen is unknown. Exclusion criteria comprised uncontrolled infection, other autoimmune disease, pregnancy or lactation. The ends were cut back, 4 bases at V and 0 bases at J, with 16 bases in the middle. Per germline, CDR1 MNHNS and CDR2 SASEGT. This CDR3 is built from 16 residues. This sample was taken from a study of T cells in Graves' hyperthyroidism and ophthalmopathy. Study-level information: Prior to any treatment, at the point of initial diagnosis, peripheral blood was collected. Study results and limitations: Clonotypes that were expanded in thyroid above 0.001 mostly appeared in blood too.

Template material for amplifying TCR beta CDR3 regions consisted of RNA transcripts. HTBI primers were used for first-round RT-PCR of the TCR CDR3. Using its own MiXCR run on the multiplex PCR reads, TCRdb lists one record per CDR3 protein. The data show around 600,000 distinct CDR3 sequences, 12% to 15% seen once. The specimen was blood. The chain recombines TRBV6-1 with TRBJ2-7; a weak D match, TRBD1 (6 bases). The sequence came from a woman under 30 with Graves' ophthalmopathy. The CDR3 protein is CASSVLYGTPSYEQYF. CDR3 in DNA: TGTGCCAGCAGTGTGTTGTACGGGACACCCTCCTACGAGCAGTACTTC.